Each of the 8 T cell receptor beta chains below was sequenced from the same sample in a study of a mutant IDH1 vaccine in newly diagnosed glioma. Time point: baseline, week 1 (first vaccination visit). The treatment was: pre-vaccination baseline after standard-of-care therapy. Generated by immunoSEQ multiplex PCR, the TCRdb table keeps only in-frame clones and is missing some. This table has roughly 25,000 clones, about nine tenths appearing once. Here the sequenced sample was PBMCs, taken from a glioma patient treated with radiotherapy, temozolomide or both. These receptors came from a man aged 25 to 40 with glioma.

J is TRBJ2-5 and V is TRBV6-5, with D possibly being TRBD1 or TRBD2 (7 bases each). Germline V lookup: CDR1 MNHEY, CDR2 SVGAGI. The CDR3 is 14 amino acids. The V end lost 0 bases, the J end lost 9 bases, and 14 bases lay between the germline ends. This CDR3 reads CASSYSQGSGAQYF. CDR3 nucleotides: TGTGCCAGCAGTTACTCACAGGGGAGCGGGGCCCAGTACTTC.

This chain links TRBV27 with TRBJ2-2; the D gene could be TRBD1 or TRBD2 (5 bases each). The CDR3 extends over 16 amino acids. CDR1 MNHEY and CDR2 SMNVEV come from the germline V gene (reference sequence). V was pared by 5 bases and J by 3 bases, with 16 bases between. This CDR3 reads CASSPGVGEYTGELFF. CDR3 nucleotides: TGTGCCAGCAGTCCCGGGGTGGGGGAGTACACCGGGGAGCTGTTTTTT.

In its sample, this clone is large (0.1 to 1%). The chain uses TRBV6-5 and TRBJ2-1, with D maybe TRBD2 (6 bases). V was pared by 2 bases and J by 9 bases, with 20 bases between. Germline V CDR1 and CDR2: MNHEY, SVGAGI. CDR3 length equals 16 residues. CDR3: CASSYPSLGGAVEQFF. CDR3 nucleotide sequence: TGTGCCAGCAGTTACCCGAGTCTTGGCGGGGCTGTTGAGCAGTTCTTC.

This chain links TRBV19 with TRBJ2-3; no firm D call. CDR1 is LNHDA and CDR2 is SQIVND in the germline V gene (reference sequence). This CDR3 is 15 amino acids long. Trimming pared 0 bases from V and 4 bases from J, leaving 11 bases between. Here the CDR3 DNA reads TGTGCCAGTAGTATAGACCCCCGACCCCCAGATACGCAGTATTTT. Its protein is CASSIDPRPPDTQYF.

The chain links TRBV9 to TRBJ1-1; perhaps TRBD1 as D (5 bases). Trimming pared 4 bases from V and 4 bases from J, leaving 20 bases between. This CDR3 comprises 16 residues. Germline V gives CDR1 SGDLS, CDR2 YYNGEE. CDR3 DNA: TGTGCCAGCAGCCAATATTCAGGGAGTGGGAGCACTGAAGCTTTCTTT. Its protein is CASSQYSGSGSTEAFF.

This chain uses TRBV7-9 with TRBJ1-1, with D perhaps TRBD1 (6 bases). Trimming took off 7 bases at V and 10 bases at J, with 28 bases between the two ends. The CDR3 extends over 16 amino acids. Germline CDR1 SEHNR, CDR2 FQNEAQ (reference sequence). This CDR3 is CASINPGDYRALGAFF. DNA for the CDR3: TGTGCCAGCATCAACCCAGGGGATTACCGGGCCCTGGGAGCTTTCTTT.

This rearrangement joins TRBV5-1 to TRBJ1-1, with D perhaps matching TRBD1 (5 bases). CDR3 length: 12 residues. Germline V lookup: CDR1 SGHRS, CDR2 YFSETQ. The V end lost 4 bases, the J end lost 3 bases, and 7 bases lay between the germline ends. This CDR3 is CASSGGYTEAFF. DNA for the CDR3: TGCGCCAGCAGCGGGGGGTACACTGAAGCTTTCTTT.

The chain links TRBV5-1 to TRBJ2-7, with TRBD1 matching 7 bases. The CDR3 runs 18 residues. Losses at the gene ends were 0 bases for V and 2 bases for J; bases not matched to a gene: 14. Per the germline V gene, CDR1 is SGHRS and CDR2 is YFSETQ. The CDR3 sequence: CASSLGFSDRDLPYEQYF. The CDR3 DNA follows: TGCGCCAGCAGCTTGGGCTTTTCCGACAGGGACCTTCCCTACGAGCAGTACTTC.